This T cell receptor (beta chain) was recorded in a study of T cells after yellow fever vaccination. Whole-study results and caveats: Primary-vaccination clones mostly resurfaced post-booster (just under 98% CD4, approximately 87% CD8).

The CDR3 covers 17 residues. Germline V gene lookup returns CDR1 LGHNA and CDR2 YSLEER. V lost 3 bases, J lost 1 base, and 18 bases lay in between. TCRdb itself ran the 5' RACE reads through MiXCR, one entry per CDR3 protein. The repertoire holds approximately 120,000 distinct CDR3 sequences, with 12% to 15% as singletons. About this clonotype: As yet, its antigen is unknown.

The specimen comprised CD8+ T cells sorted from PBMCs, sampled 5 days after the yellow fever booster vaccination. The receptor's source is a man between 18 and 29 years old who received the YFV17D yellow fever vaccine. J is TRBJ1-2 and V is TRBV4-3; a possible D gene is TRBD1 (5 bases). CDR3 sequence reads: CASSQGDDRLLNYGYTF. In nucleotides, the CDR3 is TGCGCCAGCAGCCAGGGCGATGACAGACTCCTTAACTATGGCTACACCTTC.